Shown below are 31 T cell receptor beta chains from a single sample sequenced in a study of blood T cells in healthy people across ages. The second PCR ran about 6 to 11 cycles with a sample-barcoded 5' primer and J-beta primers. TCRdb re-called the 5' RACE reads with MiXCR, one entry per CDR3 protein. The sample gives about 640,000 distinct CDR3 sequences, 58% of which show up once; approximately 40% is in the top ten. The specimen sequenced was blood. All receptors derive from a man aged 60 to 69 in good health.

The table lists this clonotype with many counts. The rearrangement joins TRBV12-3 or TRBV12-4 to TRBJ2-5; D unclear. The assigned J gene may be wrong: the sequence end matches TRBJ2-7 better. The CDR3 extends over 12 amino acids. CDR3 in amino acids: CASSLTPPEQYF. The CDR3 coding sequence is TGTGCCAGCAGTTTAACCCCCCCCGAGCAGTACTTC.

This chain connects TRBV18 to TRBJ2-1; 7 nucleotides line up with TRBD2. The V gene's germline CDR1 is KGHSH and CDR2 LQKENI. The CDR3 consists of 15 residues. Trimming cost V 5 bases and J 6 bases; bases outside gene matches: 10. This CDR3 reads CASSRGTTMGNEQFF. DNA for the CDR3: TGTGCCAGCTCAAGAGGGACTACGATGGGCAATGAGCAGTTCTTC.

V usage is TRBV12-3 or TRBV12-4 and J usage is TRBJ2-1; 11 nucleotides line up with TRBD2. The CDR3 spans 12 residues. Losses at the gene ends were 10 bases for V and 10 bases for J; bases not matched to a gene: 6. DNA of the CDR3: TGTGCCACCTCTAGCGGGGGGCGCGAGCAGTTCTTC. The encoded protein is CATSSGGREQFF.

This chain joins TRBV6-7 and TRBJ1-5; D ambiguous. TRBV6-7 is designated an ORF whose function remains uncertain. This CDR3 is 15 amino acids long. V was shortened by 5 bases and J by 7 bases, with 18 bases between the two germline ends. CDR3 amino acids: CASSQVQKADQPQHF. The CDR3 DNA reads TGTGCCAGCAGTCAAGTCCAGAAGGCGGACCAGCCCCAGCATTTT.

Ten or more counts support this clonotype. V gene TRBV20-1 combines with J gene TRBJ1-2; D uncertain. The V end lost 0 bases, the J end lost 6 bases, and 14 bases lay between the germline ends. The CDR3 length is 14 residues. The germline gives CDR1 DFQATT, CDR2 SNEGSKA (reference sequence). In DNA form, the CDR3 reads TGCAGTGCTAGAGAGCAAGACCGACGCCATGGCTACACCTTC. Amino acid sequence: CSAREQDRRHGYTF.

This sequence joins TRBV12-3 or TRBV12-4 and TRBJ2-5, with 7 bases matching TRBD1. The junction had 5 bases not matched to a gene; V was cut back by 5 bases and J by 2 bases. CDR3 length equals 14 residues. The CDR3 nucleotides read TGTGCCAGCAGTCAGGGGGTTGGACAAGAGACCCAGTACTTC. Translating it yields CASSQGVGQETQYF.

This chain uses TRBV28 with TRBJ2-6; 8 bases match TRBD1. Germline V CDR1 and CDR2: MDHEN, SYDVKM. The V segment lost 3 bases and the J segment 2 bases; nucleotides outside the gene matches: 3. CDR3 size: 16 residues. The CDR3 nucleotides are TGTGCCAGCAGTTTCTCAGGGGGCCCTGGGGCCAACGTCCTGACTTTC. Protein sequence: CASSFSGGPGANVLTF.

The V and J genes are TRBV2 and TRBJ2-5, with D perhaps TRBD1 or TRBD2 (6 bases each). CDR1 is SNHLY, CDR2 FYNNEI, per germline. The CDR3 is 14 amino acids. Trimming took 9 bases from V and 2 from J, leaving 16 bases between them. CDR3 in DNA: TGTGCCAGAAACAGGGACTTAGGGCAAGAGACCCAGTACTTC. Translation gives CARNRDLGQETQYF.

This clonotype has more than one count but fewer than ten. The chain joins TRBV2 to TRBJ2-1; 8 bases match TRBD1. V lost 4 bases, J lost 3 bases, and 5 bases stayed unmatched. Germline-derived CDR1 and CDR2 are SNHLY and FYNNEI. The CDR3 is 15 residues long. Written as DNA, the CDR3 is TGTGCCAGCAGTGTTGACAGGGGCCGCTACAATGAGCAGTTCTTC. Its protein product is CASSVDRGRYNEQFF.

The rearrangement links TRBV20-1 to TRBJ2-7, with 9 bases identical to TRBD1. V lost 5 bases, J lost 6 bases, and 11 bases stayed unmatched. The CDR3 runs to 14 residues. Looked up from germline, CDR1 is DFQATT and CDR2 is SNEGSKA (reference sequence). CDR3 DNA: TGCAGTGCTCGACAGGGGGGTTTAACTGGCGAGCAGTACTTC. Residues: CSARQGGLTGEQYF.

This clonotype was counted only a few times. This chain links TRBV29-1 with TRBJ2-5; 12 bases line up with TRBD2. This CDR3 is built from 13 residues. The junction had 4 bases not matched to a gene; V was cut back by 6 bases and J by 5 bases. CDR1 SQVTM and CDR2 ANQGSEA come from the germline V gene. The CDR3 loop reads CSVPGTSGETQYF. The CDR3 DNA follows: TGCAGCGTCCCCGGGACTAGCGGGGAGACCCAGTACTTC.

This clonotype was seen a few times. The chain links TRBV12-3 or TRBV12-4 to TRBJ2-5; D is possibly TRBD1 (6 bases). The length of the CDR3 is 14 residues. V lost 6 bases, J lost 2 bases, and 13 bases lay in between. The CDR3 sequence: CASSRGQFQETQYF. The CDR3 coding sequence is TGTGCCAGCAGCCGTGGACAGTTTCAAGAGACCCAGTACTTC.

J is TRBJ2-7 and V is TRBV25-1, with D possibly matching TRBD2 (5 bases). Near its end, the DNA agrees better with TRBJ2-5, so the J call may be wrong. From germline, CDR1 is MGHDK and CDR2 SYGVNS. There are 16 residues in the CDR3. The CDR3 loop reads CASSASSRGVRETQYF. DNA for the CDR3: TGTGCCAGCAGTGCTTCCTCCCGGGGAGTCCGGGAGACCCAGTACTTC.

This chain uses TRBV20-1 with TRBJ2-1; D possibly uses TRBD1 or TRBD2 (7 bases each). The V gene's germline CDR1 is DFQATT and CDR2 SNEGSKA (reference sequence). V shed 3 bases and J shed 9 bases, with 12 bases lying between them. CDR3 length: 12 amino acids. CDR3 amino acids: CSASSRGGEQFF. As DNA, the CDR3 is TGCAGTGCTAGTTCCAGGGGGGGTGAGCAGTTCTTC.

The gene calls are TRBV25-1 and TRBJ2-5, with TRBD1 matching 8 bases. V trimming: 3 bases; J trimming: 10 bases; junction bases outside the gene matches: 7. This CDR3 comprises 13 residues. The germline CDR1 and CDR2 sequences are MGHDK and SYGVNS. The CDR3 DNA reads TGTGCCAGCAGTGAGACTGGACAGGGTCTCCAGTACTTC. This encodes CASSETGQGLQYF.

The chain has TRBV28 and TRBJ2-5; D tentatively fits TRBD1 or TRBD2 (6 bases each). The CDR3 runs 14 residues. Looked up from germline, CDR1 is MDHEN and CDR2 is SYDVKM. Trimming pared 6 bases from V and 4 bases from J, leaving 15 bases between. The CDR3 sequence: CASSPRGVRETQYF. The DNA for the CDR3 is TGTGCCAGCAGCCCTAGGGGGGTCCGAGAGACCCAGTACTTC.

The V and J genes are TRBV25-1 and TRBJ2-7; possibly TRBD1 for D (6 bases). This CDR3 is 14 amino acids long. The germline V gene encodes CDR1 MGHDK and CDR2 SYGVNS. Trimming cost V 0 bases and J 6 bases, with 12 bases left between them. CDR3 in amino acids: CASSEYLDSPEQYF. The DNA of the CDR3 is TGTGCCAGCAGTGAATATTTGGACAGCCCCGAGCAGTACTTC.

This clonotype came up a few times. The rearrangement links TRBV29-1 to TRBJ2-2, with 7 bases matching TRBD1. The V gene's germline CDR1 is SQVTM and CDR2 ANQGSEA. The CDR3 has 13 residues. J gave up 6 bases and V 3 bases, and 4 bases lay outside the gene matches. The CDR3 reads CSVETTGAGELFF. The CDR3 region has the DNA TGCAGCGTTGAGACCACAGGGGCCGGGGAGCTGTTTTTT.

The J gene is TRBJ1-6, the V gene TRBV12-3 or TRBV12-4, with 8 bases aligning to TRBD1. The V segment lost 6 bases and the J segment 10 bases; nucleotides outside the gene matches: 11. This CDR3 spans 15 amino acids. DNA for the CDR3: TGTGCCAGCAGCCCTGGGGCAGGGGGCTGGTCACCCCTCCACTTT. It specifies CASSPGAGGWSPLHF.

The gene calls are TRBV3-1 and TRBJ2-3; TRBD2 matches at 11 bases. This CDR3 comprises 15 residues. Germline V CDR1 and CDR2: LGHDT, YNNKEL (reference sequence). V trimming: 2 bases; J trimming: 6 bases; junction bases outside the gene matches: 4. CDR3 nucleotides: TGTGCCAGCAGCCAAACTTCTAGCGGGGGGGATACGCAGTATTTT. This translates into CASSQTSSGGDTQYF.

The chain employs TRBV5-1 and TRBJ1-4, with 9 bases that match TRBD1. The CDR3 loop spans 13 amino acids. Germline CDR1 SGHRS, CDR2 YFSETQ. The V segment lost 7 bases and the J segment 5 bases; nucleotides outside the gene matches: 3. Written as DNA, the CDR3 is TGCGCCAGCCGGGACAGGGAAAATGAAAAACTGTTTTTT. As protein: CASRDRENEKLFF.

This clonotype was detected a few times. V is TRBV20-1 and J is TRBJ2-5; D might be TRBD1 or TRBD2, each matching 5 bases. Trimming removed 1 base from V and 5 bases from J, with 14 bases in between. The V gene's germline CDR1 is DFQATT and CDR2 SNEGSKA (reference sequence). This CDR3 region has 14 residues. The CDR3: CSARGEEGTETQYF. The CDR3 nucleotides read TGCAGTGCTAGAGGTGAAGAGGGGACGGAGACCCAGTACTTC.

This clonotype came up a few times. J is TRBJ1-1 and V is TRBV20-1; 10 bases are a match to TRBD1. Germline CDR1 is DFQATT and CDR2 is SNEGSKA (reference sequence). V shed 3 bases, J shed 10 bases, and the junction held 2 bases outside the gene matches. This CDR3 has 11 residues. The CDR3 bases are TGCAGTGCTAGTTGGGACAGGGGAGCTTTCTTT. Its translation is CSASWDRGAFF.

This clonotype was observed a handful of times. The chain uses TRBV4-1 and TRBJ2-7; 8 bases align to TRBD1. The length of the CDR3 is 16 residues. Germline assignment: CDR1 MGHRA and CDR2 YSYEKL. V shed 1 base, J shed 1 base, and the junction held 6 bases outside the gene matches. The CDR3 DNA follows: TGCGCCAGCAGCCAAGGAGCAGGGGGCATGTCCTACGAGCAGTACTTC. Amino acid sequence: CASSQGAGGMSYEQYF.

V is TRBV28 and J is TRBJ2-5; the D gene is possibly TRBD1 (8 bases). CDR1 and CDR2 (germline): MDHEN, SYDVKM. This CDR3 has 15 amino acids. V dropped 6 bases and J dropped 3 bases, with 17 bases sitting between them. For the CDR3, the DNA is TGTGCCAGCAGAACGGACAGGGAGGGTAAAGAGACCCAGTACTTC. This translates into CASRTDREGKETQYF.

This clonotype turned up a few times. The CDR3, as DNA: TGTGCCAGCAGCAAAAGAGGGGGTGGGGGAATTTTAAGCAATCAGCCCCAGCATTTT. As protein: CASSKRGGGGILSNQPQHF. The chain combines TRBV21-1 with TRBJ1-5; the table's D call, TRBD1, has no DNA check behind it. TRBV21-1 is a pseudogene. The CDR3 consists of 19 residues.

This chain connects TRBV11-2 to TRBJ2-1, with a tentative D call TRBD1 (5 bases). Germline V gene lookup returns CDR1 SGHAT and CDR2 FQNNGV. V gave up 0 bases and J gave up 9 bases, with 15 bases separating them. CDR3 size: 15 residues. The CDR3 protein is CASSLDTGAATEQFF. CDR3 DNA sequence: TGTGCCAGCAGCTTAGATACAGGCGCAGCAACTGAGCAGTTCTTC.

This clonotype was counted a single time. The genes are TRBV27 and TRBJ1-2, with TRBD1 matching 9 bases. CDR1 is MNHEY, CDR2 SMNVEV, per germline (reference sequence). CDR3 length equals 15 residues. Trimming at V came to 4 bases and at J to 6 bases, leaving 9 bases not matched to a gene. In DNA form, the CDR3 reads TGTGCCAGCAGTTCCCCTCAACAGGGGGCTGATGGCTACACCTTC. The encoded protein is CASSSPQQGADGYTF.

This chain connects TRBV5-1 to TRBJ1-4; 9 nucleotides agree with TRBD1. V lost 0 bases, J lost 8 bases, and 5 bases stayed unmatched. CDR1 is SGHRS and CDR2 is YFSETQ in the germline V gene. The CDR3 contains 15 residues. CDR3 nucleotide sequence: TGCGCCAGCAGCTTGGCTCCGGGACAGGGAGAAAAACTGTTTTTT. It codes for CASSLAPGQGEKLFF. The variable domain in full, completed from reference TRBV5-1 and TRBJ1-4, reads KAGVTQTPRYLIKTRGQQVTLSCSPISGHRSVSWYQQTPGQGLQFLFEYFSETQRNKGNFPGRFSGRQFSNSRSEMNVSTLELGDSALYLCASSLAPGQGEKLFFGSGTQLSVL.

This sequence joins TRBV20-1 and TRBJ1-4; no definite D call. The V gene lost 5 bases and the J gene lost 4 bases, with 8 bases spanning the gap. Germline CDR1 is DFQATT and CDR2 is SNEGSKA (reference sequence). CDR3 length: 12 amino acids. The CDR3 region is CSAWMFNEKLFF. The CDR3 nucleotides read TGCAGTGCTTGGATGTTTAATGAAAAACTGTTTTTT.

This clonotype was picked up one time. J is TRBJ1-2 and V is TRBV12-5; D gene unclear. Trimming shortened V by 6 bases and J by 8 bases, and 10 bases separated the two germline ends. Germline values: CDR1 LGHNT, CDR2 FRNRAP. CDR3 length: 11 amino acids. The CDR3 here is CASGSRAGYTF. DNA of the CDR3: TGTGCTAGTGGATCACGGGCGGGCTACACCTTC.